The T cell receptor (beta chain) under discussion was sequenced for a study of T cells in Graves' hyperthyroidism and ophthalmopathy. This clonotype was counted ten times or more. PBMCs were derived from 10 ml fresh peripheral blood. The CDR3 runs to 15 residues. Germline CDR1 is SEHNR and CDR2 is FQNEAQ (reference sequence). V lost 6 bases to trimming and J lost 6 bases; unmatched junction nucleotides: 7. The TCR beta CDR3 regions underwent amplification using RNA transcripts as the source. In the first-round RT-PCR of the TCR CDR3, the HTBI primer set was used. TCRdb called the multiplex PCR reads again in MiXCR, with one record for every CDR3 protein. This table holds hundreds of thousands of distinct CDR3 sequences, 13% to 15% found once.

The receptor was derived from a woman between 18 and 30 years old with Graves' hyperthyroidism. V and J are TRBV7-9 and TRBJ2-1; TRBD2 matches 11 bases. Sequencing used blood. CDR3 DNA: TGTGCCAGCAGGCAACTAGCGGGAGAACTCAATGAGCAGTTCTTC. As protein: CASRQLAGELNEQFF.